These T cell receptor beta chains were read from a single sample in a study of OX40 agonist ivuxolimab in advanced cancers. Sequencing used immunoSEQ multiplex PCR; TCRdb keeps in-frame clones, though not all of them. Seen here are about 35,000 clones, 70% to 85% observed once, and the top ten hold about a sixth. This specimen consisted of CD4+ or CD8+ T cells sorted from blood, obtained in a trial of the OX40 agonist ivuxolimab. Every receptor here comes from an adult with an advanced solid tumor such as melanoma, head and neck, liver or kidney cancer. The CDR3 runs from the conserved cysteine through the conserved F or W. Fields, in order: CDR3 DNA, CDR3 protein, clone size, J gene, V gene, D gene, CDR3 length. D genes are given only for firm matches. A row's size may be missing; if present it is once, few, many or a size class.

CDR3nt: TGTGCCATCAGTCCGGGACAGGGACCCTATGGCTACACCTTC
CDR3aa: CAISPGQGPYGYTF
abundance: medium-sized
j_gene: TRBJ1-2
v_gene: TRBV10-3
d_gene: TRBD1
len: 14

CDR3nt: TGTGCCAGCACCATTACCGGGGGGGAGACCCAGTACTTC
CDR3aa: CASTITGGETQYF
abundance: NA
j_gene: TRBJ2-5
v_gene: TRBV28
d_gene: TRBD2
len: 13

CDR3nt: TGTGCCAGCGGACTAGCGGGCACAGATACGCAGTATTTT
CDR3aa: CASGLAGTDTQYF
abundance: NA
j_gene: TRBJ2-3
v_gene: TRBV27
d_gene: TRBD2
len: 13

CDR3nt: TGTGCCTGGAGTAGAGGGGGGGGCCTGGAGACCCAGTACTTC
CDR3aa: CAWSRGGGLETQYF
abundance: NA
j_gene: TRBJ2-5
v_gene: TRBV30
d_gene: NA
len: 14

CDR3nt: TGTGCCAGCAGCTTACCCGGGGAAAACATTCAGTACTTC
CDR3aa: CASSLPGENIQYF
abundance: NA
j_gene: TRBJ2-4
v_gene: TRBV11-3
d_gene: NA
len: 13

CDR3nt: TGTGCCAGTAGTATCGGGACACCTATATACAATGAGCAGTTCTTC
CDR3aa: CASSIGTPIYNEQFF
abundance: NA
j_gene: TRBJ2-1
v_gene: TRBV19
d_gene: NA
len: 15

CDR3nt: TGTGCCAGCCGGGACCCAAGCGGCGAGCAGTACTTC
CDR3aa: CASRDPSGEQYF
abundance: NA
j_gene: TRBJ2-7
v_gene: TRBV27
d_gene: NA
len: 12

CDR3nt: TGTGCCAGCAGTCCGCACAGGGCCTATGGCTACACCTTC
CDR3aa: CASSPHRAYGYTF
abundance: few
j_gene: TRBJ1-2
v_gene: TRBV6-5
d_gene: NA
len: 13

CDR3nt: TGTGCCAGCAGCCCCGGGACTAGCGGCACCGGGGAGCTGTTTTTT
CDR3aa: CASSPGTSGTGELFF
abundance: NA
j_gene: TRBJ2-2
v_gene: TRBV5-4
d_gene: TRBD2
len: 15

CDR3nt: TGCAGCGTTGAAGCGGGGGTTTTGACTGAAGCTTTCTTT
CDR3aa: CSVEAGVLTEAFF
abundance: NA
j_gene: TRBJ1-1
v_gene: TRBV29-1
d_gene: NA
len: 13

CDR3nt: TGTGCCAGCAGCTATGATAGGGCCAACGTCCTGACTTTC
CDR3aa: CASSYDRANVLTF
abundance: NA
j_gene: TRBJ2-6
v_gene: TRBV6-5
d_gene: NA
len: 13